The present TCR beta chain was sequenced within a study of tumour-infiltrating T cells in Burkitt lymphoma. Study at large: Overall and progression-free survival were predicted by productive clonality.

Sequencing used immunoSEQ multiplex PCR; TCRdb keeps in-frame clones, though not all of them. Of 5,100 or so clones in the sample, around 23% were seen once. There are a few counts of this clone. V was shortened by 0 bases and J by 2 bases, with 9 bases between the two germline ends. This CDR3 spans 15 amino acids. Germline values: CDR1 SGHRS, CDR2 YFSETQ. The TCR was taken from a human donor with diffuse large B-cell lymphoma. Sequencing was done on a sample of tumor tissue. The chain uses TRBV5-1 and TRBJ2-1; no firm D call. This CDR3 is CASSLELAPYNEQFF. CDR3 nucleotide sequence: TGCGCCAGCAGCTTGGAGTTAGCTCCCTACAATGAGCAGTTCTTC.